The clone carrying this TCR beta chain occurred many times. The antigen remains unidentified. V was pared by 5 bases and J by 2 bases, with 5 bases of the junction left unmatched. Germline CDR1 and CDR2: SEHNR and FQNEAQ (reference sequence). The CDR3 is 14 amino acids. Over 180 million TCR-beta sequences from 15-18 subjects came from every sequencing run. MiXCR, applied by TCRdb to the 5' RACE reads, yields one record per CDR3 protein. The table records 50,000 or so distinct CDR3 sequences, around 13% of them present only once. The sample is drawn from a study of neurological immune-mediated disorders. Broader study findings: Healthy controls had more TCR clonal expansion than multiple sclerosis, which showed the least, whereas HTLV-1-associated myelopathy showed the most.

As for time point: longitudinal time-point 2. The unsorted libraries originated from 2 million PBMCs kept at -80 C. Specimen: PBMCs. The V gene is TRBV7-9, the J gene TRBJ2-7, with TRBD1 matching over 8 bases. The receptor's source is a male donor with HTLV-1-associated myelopathy (HAM/TSP). The CDR3 nucleotides are TGTGCCAGCAGCCATAGGACAGGGCCCTACGAGCAGTACTTC. Translation: CASSHRTGPYEQYF.